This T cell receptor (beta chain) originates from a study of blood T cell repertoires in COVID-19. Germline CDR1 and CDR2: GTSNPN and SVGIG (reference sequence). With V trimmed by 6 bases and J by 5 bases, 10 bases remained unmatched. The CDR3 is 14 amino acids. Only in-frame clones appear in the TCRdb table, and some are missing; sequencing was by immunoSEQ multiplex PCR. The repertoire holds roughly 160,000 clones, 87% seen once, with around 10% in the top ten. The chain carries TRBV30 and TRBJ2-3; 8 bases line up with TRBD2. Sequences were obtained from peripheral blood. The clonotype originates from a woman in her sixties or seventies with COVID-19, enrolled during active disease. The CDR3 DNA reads TGTGCCTGTTCCGCAGCGGGGGTAGGAGATACGCAGTATTTT. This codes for CACSAAGVGDTQYF.